This T cell receptor (beta chain) was retrieved from a study of Ad26.COV2.S vaccination and SARS-CoV-2 variants. Overall study context: The vaccine Ad26.COV2.S was put into the muscle once, or twice with 56 days between.

Study-wide points: Those who received vaccine or placebo ended up with similar non-spike TCR breadth. Vaccinated individuals (as opposed to placebo recipients) had higher spike-specific TCR breadth.

Trimming left V 3 bases short and J 4 bases short, with 4 bases between. The CDR3 loop spans 12 amino acids. Germline V gives CDR1 LGHDT, CDR2 YNNKEL (reference sequence). Concerning this clone: The target antigen is unknown. The sample contains more than one DNA sequence encoding this CDR3.

Sample treatment: around 19 received Ad26.COV2.S at low or high dose, single or two shots; several received placebo; per-sample allocation not given. Sampling was performed 63 days after the first vaccine or placebo injection. Wuhan-strain spike was delivered by a replication-incompetent Ad26 vector. Repertoires were generated with immunoSEQ multiplex PCR, while TCRdb's copy carries only in-frame clones and drops some. Counted here are roughly 700,000 clones, around 89% occurring once; the ten biggest clones make up roughly 1.5%. The J gene is TRBJ1-5, the V gene TRBV3-1 (or the pseudogene TRBV3-2); D remains unclear. Here the sequenced sample was peripheral blood, taken in a trial of Ad26.COV2.S vaccine versus placebo. This receptor was taken from a person between 18 and 65 years old who received the Ad26.COV2.S COVID-19 vaccine or a placebo. CDR3 DNA sequence: TGTGCCAGCAGCCAGGGAAATCAGCCCCAGCATTTT. This codes for CASSQGNQPQHF.